This T cell receptor beta chain is drawn from a study of blood T cell repertoires in COVID-19. Study-level background: Researchers got acute and convalescent COVID-19 samples from the United States, Italy and Spain. Sources were T cells, B-cell-depleted T cells, or PBMCs; the material itself was cDNA or gDNA.

Authors' analysis steps: Amplifying reference gene primers gave estimates of nucleated cell counts. This table comes from immunoSEQ multiplex PCR, and its TCRdb copy is limited to in-frame clones, with some not included. V and J calls and clone size are those listed in that table; D and trimming were worked out from the DNA. The table records approximately 170,000 clones, roughly 80% of them present only once. Germline V gene lookup returns CDR1 MDHEN and CDR2 SYDVKM. Trimming left V 2 bases short and J 6 bases short, with 8 bases between. CDR3 size: 13 residues. The rearrangement joins TRBV28 to TRBJ1-5, with unresolved D. The clonotype was recovered from a woman between 45 and 60 years old with acute or convalescent COVID-19. Sequenced material: peripheral blood. The CDR3: CASSLVGGQPQHF. The DNA of the CDR3 is TGTGCCAGCAGTTTAGTGGGAGGTCAGCCCCAGCATTTT.